This TCR beta chain was profiled in a study of cytomegalovirus exposure and HLA in healthy donors. As for the study in general: Counted in an early data release were about 85 million unique TCRs from HLA-typed donors.

Germline V gives CDR1 SGHTA, CDR2 FQGTGA. The J segment lost 5 bases and the V segment lost 5 bases, leaving 9 bases of the junction unmatched. The CDR3 is 15 residues long. Study-wide results and caveats: For most subjects, TCR beta sequences were reported to predict HLA-A and HLA-B alleles with accuracy.

This clone showed up just once. The antigen is unknown. PCR employed 60 Vbeta and 13 Jbeta primers. TCRdb keeps only in-frame clones here, not all; method: immunoSEQ multiplex PCR. The table has some 200,000 clones, about 90% seen once; the top ten hold about 0.24%. Material: PBMCs. The chain has TRBV7-3 and TRBJ2-5, with TRBD2 matching over 9 bases. This clonotype originated in a girl in the first two years of life in good health and CMV-seronegative. CDR3 amino acids: CASSPGGGAVETQYF. The CDR3, as DNA: TGTGCCAGCAGCCCGGGCGGGGGGGCCGTCGAGACCCAGTACTTC.